The 22 T cell receptor beta chains below were found in one sample sequenced in a study of T cell responses to AZD1222 COVID-19 vaccine. The protocol was immunoSEQ multiplex PCR, while the TCRdb copy is restricted to in-frame clones and leaves out a portion. Of about 60,000 clones detected, over 75% appear once; the ten largest clones hold about 19%. This sample comprised peripheral blood, obtained on day 0 of AZD1222 vaccination. The receptor source for this set is an adult in good health.

This clone has a handful of counts. Other nucleotide sequences in the sample specify the same CDR3. CDR3 coding DNA: TGTGCCTGGAGTGTAAACAGGGCCTACGAGCAGTACTTC. It specifies CAWSVNRAYEQYF. V is TRBV30 and J is TRBJ2-7; TRBD1 is a possible D gene (6 bases). The V gene lost 0 bases and the J gene lost 2 bases, with 8 bases spanning the gap. Germline V CDR1 and CDR2: GTSNPN, SVGIG (reference sequence). The CDR3 consists of 13 residues.

The gene calls are TRBV27 and TRBJ2-7; tentative D call: TRBD2 (6 bases). V was clipped by 3 bases and J by 3 bases, with 12 bases between them. The germline gives CDR1 MNHEY, CDR2 SMNVEV (reference sequence). The CDR3 length is 14 residues. The CDR3 DNA reads as TGTGCCAGCAGTTTTGGGGGACTCTACTACGAGCAGTACTTC. This translates into CASSFGGLYYEQYF.

The chain links TRBV5-6 to TRBJ1-2; D is perhaps TRBD1 (6 bases). Trimming removed 5 bases from V and 5 bases from J, with 13 bases in between. The CDR3 is 13 residues long. CDR1 and CDR2 (germline): SGHDT, YYEEEE. The chain's CDR3 is CASSRQDSYGYTF. For the CDR3, the DNA is TGTGCCAGCAGTCGACAGGATTCGTATGGCTACACCTTC.

The J gene is TRBJ2-5, the V gene TRBV7-2; D is unclear. Germline CDR1 is SGHTA and CDR2 is FQGNSA. The CDR3 has 13 amino acids. V dropped 1 base and J dropped 5 bases, with 8 bases sitting between them. CDR3 amino acids: CASSLVRVETQYF. CDR3 bases: TGTGCCAGCAGCTTAGTTCGGGTGGAGACCCAGTACTTC.

Only one count was recorded for this clone. The chain is built from TRBV2 and TRBJ2-1; 7 bases agree with TRBD1. Per the germline V gene, CDR1 is SNHLY and CDR2 is FYNNEI. The CDR3 runs 15 residues. The V and J ends lost 3 bases and 2 bases, in that order; junction bases with no gene match: 4. The CDR3 DNA is TGTGCCAGCAGTGACCAAGGGACAGCCTACAATGAGCAGTTCTTC. This gives the protein CASSDQGTAYNEQFF.

The chain recombines TRBV18 with TRBJ1-6; 9 bases agree with TRBD1. CDR3 length: 14 residues. Trimming at V came to 6 bases and at J to 7 bases, leaving 4 bases not matched to a gene. CDR1 is KGHSH, CDR2 LQKENI, per germline. Here the CDR3 DNA reads TGTGCCAGCTCCCCCGGGACAGGGAATTCACCCCTCCACTTT. This translates into CASSPGTGNSPLHF.

On this clone: One end of the junction does not line up with germline, which may come from a read error. DNA for the CDR3: TGTGCTAGCAGTCCGAACATGGGTGAAAAACTGTTTTTT. Translating gives CASSPNMGEKLFF. The chain carries TRBV7-7 and TRBJ1-4; D is unresolved. The CDR3 covers 13 residues. Per the germline V gene, CDR1 is SSHAT and CDR2 is FNYEAQ (reference sequence).

This clone was seen just once. V is TRBV27 and J is TRBJ1-2; D unresolved. This CDR3 is 15 amino acids long. Trimming removed 4 bases from V and 4 bases from J, with 16 bases in between. Germline lookup yields CDR1 MNHEY and CDR2 SMNVEV (reference sequence). The CDR3 reads CASSSLLGATYGYTF. The CDR3 nucleotides are TGTGCCAGCAGTTCCCTCCTAGGAGCGACCTATGGCTACACCTTC.

This clone was found a few times. CDR3 DNA: TGTGCCAGCAGAAGTCCGACAGGGGTGAACACTGAAGCTTTCTTT. Its protein is CASRSPTGVNTEAFF. The chain employs TRBV7-2 and TRBJ1-1; 8 bases agree with TRBD1. CDR3 length: 15 amino acids. The trim removed 6 bases at V and 0 bases at J, leaving 6 bases unmatched. The V gene's germline CDR1 is SGHTA and CDR2 FQGNSA.

V usage is TRBV7-2 and J usage is TRBJ1-6; TRBD1 agrees at 8 bases. The junction had 10 bases not matched to a gene; V was cut back by 0 bases and J by 0 bases. The CDR3 has 20 amino acids. Per germline, CDR1 SGHTA and CDR2 FQGNSA. CDR3 bases: TGTGCCAGCAGCTTAGCCCCGCGCGGGACAGGAAGCTCCTATAATTCACCCCTCCACTTT. Amino acids: CASSLAPRGTGSSYNSPLHF.

This clone has just one count. The V and J genes are TRBV10-3 and TRBJ1-2, with D possibly being TRBD1 (5 bases). The CDR3 runs to 15 residues. Germline loops: CDR1 ENHRY, CDR2 SYGVKD. V lost 0 bases and J lost 2, with 10 bases in between. CDR3 sequence reads: CAISESGTGNYGYTF. The CDR3 DNA sequence: TGTGCCATCAGTGAGTCCGGGACGGGGAACTATGGCTACACCTTC.

The gene calls are TRBV6-5 and TRBJ1-5; D is unclear. The CDR3 runs 13 residues. Deletions cut 7 bases from V and 0 bases from J, with 7 bases between. Germline CDR1 reads MNHEY; CDR2 reads SVGAGI. The CDR3 protein is CASTGDSNQPQHF. CDR3 DNA sequence: TGTGCCAGCACGGGAGATAGCAATCAGCCCCAGCATTTT.

The chain has TRBV29-1 and TRBJ2-1; the D gene could be TRBD1 or TRBD2 (7 bases each). The CDR3 length is 15 residues. Germline V gene lookup returns CDR1 SQVTM and CDR2 ANQGSEA. V was clipped by 6 bases and J by 0 bases, with 15 bases between them. The CDR3: CSVSPGGGSYNEQFF. DNA of the CDR3: TGCAGCGTGAGTCCAGGGGGGGGCTCCTACAATGAGCAGTTCTTC.

This clone showed up just a few times. V usage is TRBV10-2 and J usage is TRBJ1-2; 8 bases align to TRBD1. This CDR3 is built from 17 residues. With 1 base clipped from V and 8 bases from J, the junction kept 15 bases outside the gene matches. The germline gives CDR1 WSHSY, CDR2 SAAADI. This CDR3 reads CASSELSEYGQGRGYTF. CDR3 in DNA: TGCGCCAGCAGTGAGTTGTCTGAGTATGGACAGGGTAGAGGCTACACCTTC.

The chain carries TRBV12-3 or TRBV12-4 and TRBJ1-2; D remains unclear. The CDR3 length is 13 residues. Trimming took 6 bases from V and 8 from J, leaving 16 bases between them. The CDR3 DNA reads TGTGCCAGCAGCCCCGGGCGGGGAAAGGGCTACACCTTC. Protein: CASSPGRGKGYTF.

The chain's CDR3 is CASRLAGPSTDTQYF. CDR3 sequence (DNA): TGCGCCAGCCGTTTAGCGGGTCCTAGCACAGATACGCAGTATTTT. This chain joins TRBV5-1 and TRBJ2-3; 7 bases fit TRBD2. CDR3 length equals 15 residues. V was clipped by 7 bases and J by 0 bases; unmatched bases: 8. Per germline, CDR1 SGHRS and CDR2 YFSETQ.

V and J are TRBV19 and TRBJ2-3; 9 positions match TRBD2. V gave up 7 bases and J gave up 1 base; unmatched junction bases: 9. Germline V gives CDR1 LNHDA, CDR2 SQIVND (reference sequence). The CDR3 is 16 residues long. CDR3: CASMGGGAFGTDTQYF. CDR3 nucleotide sequence: TGTGCCAGTATGGGCGGGGGGGCCTTTGGCACAGATACGCAGTATTTT.

Here the CDR3 DNA reads TGCAGTGCTAGTATCAGGGGACTGGAGGATACGCAGTATTTT. It is translated as CSASIRGLEDTQYF. The rearrangement uses TRBV20-1 and TRBJ2-3; D may be TRBD1 or TRBD2 (6 bases each). The CDR3 spans 14 residues. The germline V gene has CDR1 DFQATT and CDR2 SNEGSKA (reference sequence). Deletions cut 3 bases from V and 6 bases from J, with 16 bases between.

The gene calls are TRBV28 and TRBJ1-2; D is undetermined. This CDR3 is 15 amino acids long. V was pared by 2 bases and J by 1 base, with 11 bases between. Germline assignment: CDR1 MDHEN and CDR2 SYDVKM. The CDR3 here is CASSLRRYSNYGYTF. In DNA form, the CDR3 reads TGTGCCAGCAGTTTAAGGCGATACAGTAACTATGGCTACACCTTC.

V usage is TRBV6-5 and J usage is TRBJ1-5; TRBD1 is a possible D gene (6 bases). Trimming stripped 2 bases from V and 4 bases from J, with 15 bases between. This CDR3 is 16 amino acids long. Germline V lookup: CDR1 MNHEY, CDR2 SVGAGI. Here the CDR3 DNA reads TGTGCCAGCAGTTACCCAACAGGGTTTGGGAATCAGCCCCAGCATTTT. Translating it yields CASSYPTGFGNQPQHF.

The V gene is TRBV30, the J gene TRBJ1-2; D remains ambiguous. The CDR3 sequence is 10 residues long. Germline V gene sequence: CDR1 GTSNPN, CDR2 SVGIG (reference sequence). V was cut by 5 bases and J by 3 bases, with 4 bases left in between. The DNA for the CDR3 is TGTGCCTGGGGGGACTATGGCTACACCTTC. It translates to CAWGDYGYTF.

This chain connects TRBV3-1 (or the pseudogene TRBV3-2) to TRBJ1-2; D ambiguous. Trimming cost V 1 base and J 5 bases, with 14 bases left between them. Germline CDR1 and CDR2: LGHDT and YNNKEL (reference sequence). This CDR3 is 15 amino acids long. The CDR3 DNA follows: TGTGCCAGCAGCCAAGTATCAGATCCGGGATATGGCTACACCTTC. Its translation is CASSQVSDPGYGYTF.